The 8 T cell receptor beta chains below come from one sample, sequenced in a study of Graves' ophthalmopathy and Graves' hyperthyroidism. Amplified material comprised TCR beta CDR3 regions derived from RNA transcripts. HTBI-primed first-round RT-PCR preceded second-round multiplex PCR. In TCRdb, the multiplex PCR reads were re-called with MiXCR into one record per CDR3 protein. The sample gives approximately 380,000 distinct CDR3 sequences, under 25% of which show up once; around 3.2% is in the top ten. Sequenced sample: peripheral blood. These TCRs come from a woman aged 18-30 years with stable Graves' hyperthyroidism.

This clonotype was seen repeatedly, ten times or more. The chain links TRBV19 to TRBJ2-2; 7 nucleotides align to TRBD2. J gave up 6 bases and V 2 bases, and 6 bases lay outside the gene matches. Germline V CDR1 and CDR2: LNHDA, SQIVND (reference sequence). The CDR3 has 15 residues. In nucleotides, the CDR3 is TGTGCCAGTAGTATATATAGCGGGCTGGCCGGGGAGCTGTTTTTT. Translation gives CASSIYSGLAGELFF.

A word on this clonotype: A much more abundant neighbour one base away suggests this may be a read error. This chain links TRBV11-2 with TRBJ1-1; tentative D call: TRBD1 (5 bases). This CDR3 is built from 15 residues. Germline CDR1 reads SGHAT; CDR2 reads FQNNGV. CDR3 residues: CASSLEGGRWTEACF. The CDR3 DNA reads TGTGCCAGCAGCTTAGAGGGGGGAAGGTGGACTGAAGCTTGCTTT.

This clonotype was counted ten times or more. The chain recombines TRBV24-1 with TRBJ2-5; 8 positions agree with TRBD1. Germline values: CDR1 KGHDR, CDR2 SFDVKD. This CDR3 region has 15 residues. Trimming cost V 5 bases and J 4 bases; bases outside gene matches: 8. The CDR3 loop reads CATSGIGTGGETQYF. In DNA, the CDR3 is TGTGCCACCAGTGGTATCGGGACAGGTGGAGAGACCCAGTACTTC.

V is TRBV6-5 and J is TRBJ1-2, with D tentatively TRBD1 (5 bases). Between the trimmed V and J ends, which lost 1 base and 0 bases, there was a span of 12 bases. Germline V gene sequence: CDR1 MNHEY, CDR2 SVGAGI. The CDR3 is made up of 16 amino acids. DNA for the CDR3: TGTGCCAGCAGTTACTGGGGCAGTACATCTAACTATGGCTACACCTTC. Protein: CASSYWGSTSNYGYTF.

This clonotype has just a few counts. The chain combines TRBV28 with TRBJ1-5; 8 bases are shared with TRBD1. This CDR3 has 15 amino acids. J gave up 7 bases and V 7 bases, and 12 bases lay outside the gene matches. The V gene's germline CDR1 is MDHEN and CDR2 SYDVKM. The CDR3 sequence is CASNPTGQVGQPQHF. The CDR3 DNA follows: TGTGCCAGCAACCCCACGGGACAGGTTGGCCAGCCCCAGCATTTT.

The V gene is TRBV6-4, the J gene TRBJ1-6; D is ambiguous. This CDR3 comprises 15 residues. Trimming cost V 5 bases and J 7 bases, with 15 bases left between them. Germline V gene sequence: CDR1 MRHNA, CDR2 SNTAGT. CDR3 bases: TGTGCCAGCAGTCAATATTGGACGGGGAATTCACCCCTCCACTTT. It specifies CASSQYWTGNSPLHF.

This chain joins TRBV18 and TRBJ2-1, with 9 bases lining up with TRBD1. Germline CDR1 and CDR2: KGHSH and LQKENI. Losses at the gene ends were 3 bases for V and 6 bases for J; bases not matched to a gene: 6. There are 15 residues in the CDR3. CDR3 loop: CASSPGQGGTNEQFF. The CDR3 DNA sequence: TGTGCCAGCTCACCGGGACAGGGTGGTACCAATGAGCAGTTCTTC.

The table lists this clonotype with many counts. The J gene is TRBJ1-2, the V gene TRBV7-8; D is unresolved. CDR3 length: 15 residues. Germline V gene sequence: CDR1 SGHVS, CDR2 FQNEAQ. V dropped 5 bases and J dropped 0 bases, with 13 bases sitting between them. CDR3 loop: CASSAQLVSNYGYTF. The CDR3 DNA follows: TGTGCCAGCAGCGCTCAATTGGTGTCTAACTATGGCTACACCTTC.